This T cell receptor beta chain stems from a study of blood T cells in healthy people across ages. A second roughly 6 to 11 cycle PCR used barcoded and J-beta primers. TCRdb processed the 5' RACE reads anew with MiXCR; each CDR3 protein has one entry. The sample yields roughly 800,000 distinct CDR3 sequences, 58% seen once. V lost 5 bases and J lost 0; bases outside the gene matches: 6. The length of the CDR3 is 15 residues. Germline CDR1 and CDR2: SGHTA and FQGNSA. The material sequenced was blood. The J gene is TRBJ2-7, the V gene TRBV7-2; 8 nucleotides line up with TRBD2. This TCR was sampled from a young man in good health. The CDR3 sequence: CASSLSGGHSYEQYF. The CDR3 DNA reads TGTGCCAGCAGCCTAAGCGGGGGACACTCCTACGAGCAGTACTTC. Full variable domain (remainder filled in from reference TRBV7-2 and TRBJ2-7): GAGVSQSPSNKVTEKGKDVELRCDPISGHTALYWYRQSLGQGLEFLIYFQGNSAPDKSGLPSDRFSAERTGGSVSTLTIQRTQQEDSAVYLCASSLSGGHSYEQYFGPGTRLTVT.